Below, one T cell receptor (beta chain) is given with its context. These data originate in a study of blood T cell repertoires in COVID-19. Assay: immunoSEQ multiplex PCR; the TCRdb copy retains only in-frame clones and omits some. Among approximately 300,000 clones listed, approximately 89% were seen once. V gave up 7 bases and J gave up 3 bases; unmatched junction bases: 5. The CDR3 loop spans 14 amino acids. Germline lookup yields CDR1 SQVTM and CDR2 ANQGSEA. This chain joins TRBV29-1 and TRBJ2-1, with 11 bases matching TRBD1. The sample comprised PBMCs or T cells enriched from blood (not recorded which). The receptor comes from a young woman who had recovered from COVID-19. The CDR3 nucleotides are TGCAGCGCTGCCGGGACAGGGGGCTACAATGAGCAGTTCTTC. This gives the protein CSAAGTGGYNEQFF.